This T cell receptor (beta chain) was identified in a study of lymphopenia after photon versus proton radiotherapy. After removal of 4 bases from V and 5 bases from J, the junction contained 13 bases not matched to a gene. The CDR3 runs to 17 residues. Germline V gene lookup returns CDR1 LGHNA and CDR2 YSLEER. This clone was seen a few times. The target antigen is unknown. TCRdb keeps only in-frame clones here, not all; method: immunoSEQ multiplex PCR. Here the sample spans some 76,000 clones, 80% to 95% being singletons. Study-wide results and limits: After the lymphocyte nadir, photon-treated repertoires showed oligoclonal expansion, especially of CD8+ Temra cells. Survival link was tested only in deceased patients; proton benefit remains a possibility. Relative stability marked proton patients; photon patients lost diversity and naive cells. In patients who died, overall survival fell as post-nadir TCR diversity dropped more.

This sequence was found in a woman aged 40 to 50 with cholangiocarcinoma. The material sequenced was peripheral blood, taken from a patient treated with photon-based radiotherapy. This chain links TRBV4-3 with TRBJ1-2, with TRBD1 identical over 10 bases. The DNA of the CDR3 is TGCGCCAGCAGCCCTGGGACAGGGGACGCCACATATTATGGCTACACCTTC. Translated: CASSPGTGDATYYGYTF.